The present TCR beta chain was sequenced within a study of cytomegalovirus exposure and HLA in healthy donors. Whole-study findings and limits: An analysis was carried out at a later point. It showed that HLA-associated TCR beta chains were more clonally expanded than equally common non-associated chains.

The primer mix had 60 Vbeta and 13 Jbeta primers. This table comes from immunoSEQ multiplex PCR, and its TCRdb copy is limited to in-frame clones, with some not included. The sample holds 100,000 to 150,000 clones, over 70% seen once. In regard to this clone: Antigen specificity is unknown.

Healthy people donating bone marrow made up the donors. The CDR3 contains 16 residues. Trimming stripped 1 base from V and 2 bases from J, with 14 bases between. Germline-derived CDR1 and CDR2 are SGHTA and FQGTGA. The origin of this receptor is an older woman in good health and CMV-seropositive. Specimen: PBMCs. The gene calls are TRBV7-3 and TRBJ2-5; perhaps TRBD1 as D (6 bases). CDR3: CASSLNSGTLQETQYF. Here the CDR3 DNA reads TGTGCCAGCAGCTTAAACTCTGGGACACTACAAGAGACCCAGTACTTC.